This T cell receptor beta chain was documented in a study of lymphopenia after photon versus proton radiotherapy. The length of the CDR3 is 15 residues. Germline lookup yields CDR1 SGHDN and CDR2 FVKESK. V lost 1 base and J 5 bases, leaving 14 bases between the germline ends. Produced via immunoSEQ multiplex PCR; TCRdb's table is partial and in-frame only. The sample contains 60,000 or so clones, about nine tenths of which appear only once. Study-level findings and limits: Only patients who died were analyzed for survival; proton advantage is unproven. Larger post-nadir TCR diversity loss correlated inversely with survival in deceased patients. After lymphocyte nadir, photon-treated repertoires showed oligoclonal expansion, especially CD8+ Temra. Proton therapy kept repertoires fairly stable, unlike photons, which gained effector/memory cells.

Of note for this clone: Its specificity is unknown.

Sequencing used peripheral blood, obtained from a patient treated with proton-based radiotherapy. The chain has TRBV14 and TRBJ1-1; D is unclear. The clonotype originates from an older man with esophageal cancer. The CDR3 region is CASSQVRISETEAFF. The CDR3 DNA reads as TGTGCCAGCAGCCAAGTCAGGATATCGGAGACTGAAGCTTTCTTT.